These 15 T cell receptor beta chains came from one sample sequenced in a study of Graves' ophthalmopathy and Graves' hyperthyroidism. The study amplified TCR beta CDR3 regions using RNA transcripts. Second-round multiplex PCR came after first-round RT-PCR with HTBI primers. TCRdb used MiXCR to reprocess the multiplex PCR reads, holding one entry per CDR3 protein. The repertoire has around 1,000,000 distinct CDR3 sequences, about 40% of them found once; the top ten carry around 10%. The sample was peripheral blood or thyroid tissue (not recorded which). Source of these receptors: an adult man with Graves' hyperthyroidism.

Regarding this clonotype: The junction departs from germline at one end; a sequencing error may be responsible. V and J are TRBV7-6 and TRBJ1-6; D is undetermined. Germline values: CDR1 SGHVS, CDR2 FNYEAQ. This CDR3 has 8 residues. The CDR3 region is CASSSSQF. For the CDR3, the DNA is TGTGCCAGCAGCTCCTCGCAGTTT.

About this clonotype: This likely comes from a read error, as the CDR3 has no conserved phenylalanine or tryptophan at its end. Because the CDR3's place on the DNA is in doubt, the DNA is left out and the CDR3 is given as listed by TCRdb. Here the CDR3 reads CATSRDFG. This sequence joins TRBV15 and TRBJ1-1. The CDR3 is 8 amino acids in total, end residues counted. The germline CDR1 and CDR2 sequences are LNHNV and YYDKDF (reference sequence).

The V and J genes are TRBV29-1 and TRBJ2-2; TRBD1 agrees at 7 bases. With 6 bases clipped from V and 5 bases from J, the junction kept 6 bases outside the gene matches. CDR1 SQVTM and CDR2 ANQGSEA come from the germline V gene. The CDR3 is 13 residues long. CDR3 DNA sequence: TGCAGCGTCCTACAGGGGTATACCGGGGAGCTGTTTTTT. It encodes CSVLQGYTGELFF.

Ten or more counts support this clonotype. The V gene is TRBV20-1, the J gene TRBJ1-5; D is perhaps TRBD1 (6 bases). CDR1 is DFQATT and CDR2 is SNEGSKA in the germline V gene (reference sequence). V lost 3 bases and J lost 4, with 13 bases in between. There are 14 residues in the CDR3. In DNA form, the CDR3 reads TGCAGTGCTAGCCACAGGGTAGAAAATCAGCCCCAGCATTTT. Encoded protein: CSASHRVENQPQHF.

Ten or more counts support this clonotype. This chain uses TRBV10-3 with TRBJ2-7; possibly TRBD1 for D (6 bases). Germline CDR1 is ENHRY and CDR2 is SYGVKD. The CDR3 runs to 13 residues. V lost 2 bases, J lost 6 bases, and 11 bases lay in between. The chain's CDR3 is CAISENRESEQYF. CDR3 sequence (DNA): TGTGCCATCAGTGAGAACAGGGAGAGCGAGCAGTACTTC.

The chain couples TRBV15 to TRBJ2-6; D not certain. This CDR3 is 15 amino acids long. Germline CDR1 and CDR2: LNHNV and YYDKDF (reference sequence). Trimming removed 1 base from V and 3 bases from J, with 7 bases in between. CDR3 sequence reads: CATSRGRVGANVLTF. DNA for the CDR3: TGTGCCACCAGCAGAGGAAGGGTTGGGGCCAACGTCCTGACTTTC.

The CDR3 DNA reads as TGTGCCAGCAGCCTGGGACTAGCGGGGGAGGCCCAGTACTTC. Residues: CASSLGLAGEAQYF. This chain uses TRBV11-2 with TRBJ2-5, with 14 bases fitting TRBD2. The V and J ends lost 5 bases and 9 bases, in that order; junction bases with no gene match: 5. CDR3 length equals 14 residues. Germline CDR1 is SGHAT and CDR2 is FQNNGV.

The chain couples TRBV2 to TRBJ2-7, with D maybe TRBD1 (5 bases). V was cut by 5 bases and J by 5 bases, with 19 bases left in between. The CDR3 has 15 residues. CDR1 and CDR2 from the germline V gene are SNHLY and FYNNEI. The CDR3 protein is CASSLSRDVRNEQYF. The DNA of the CDR3 is TGTGCCAGCAGTTTAAGCAGGGATGTGAGGAACGAGCAGTACTTC.

The chain is built from TRBV27 and TRBJ1-5, with D possibly matching TRBD1 (6 bases). The length of the CDR3 is 15 residues. Germline-derived CDR1 and CDR2 are MNHEY and SMNVEV (reference sequence). V dropped 6 bases and J dropped 4 bases, with 16 bases sitting between them. The CDR3: CASREEGTSNQPQHF. The CDR3 DNA follows: TGTGCCAGCAGGGAAGAAGGGACAAGTAATCAGCCCCAGCATTTT.

The J gene is TRBJ2-7, the V gene TRBV29-1; possibly TRBD2 for D (5 bases). V lost 7 bases, J lost 5 bases, and 12 bases lay in between. Looked up from germline, CDR1 is SQVTM and CDR2 is ANQGSEA. The CDR3 sequence is 11 residues long. CDR3 residues: CSAPEGDEQYF. DNA of the CDR3: TGCAGCGCCCCCGAGGGAGACGAGCAGTACTTC.

This clonotype was counted a few times. This chain connects TRBV9 to TRBJ2-2; no reliable D call. Germline loops: CDR1 SGDLS, CDR2 YYNGEE. The CDR3 length is 16 residues. V was pared by 0 bases and J by 5 bases, with 14 bases between. The CDR3 sequence is CASSVGGTKKTGELFF. CDR3 bases: TGTGCCAGCAGCGTAGGTGGCACCAAGAAAACCGGGGAGCTGTTTTTT.

This clonotype was detected ten times or more. The chain couples TRBV29-1 to TRBJ1-2; maybe TRBD1 (5 bases). V lost 4 bases, J lost 4 bases, and 13 bases lay in between. Per the germline V gene, CDR1 is SQVTM and CDR2 is ANQGSEA. The CDR3 totals 13 residues. CDR3 sequence reads: CSVVGEGPYGYTF. CDR3 nucleotide sequence: TGCAGCGTTGTGGGGGAGGGTCCCTATGGCTACACCTTC.

This clonotype came up many times. The chain has TRBV5-1 and TRBJ1-5, with TRBD1 matching over 8 bases. The V segment lost 4 bases and the J segment 4 bases; nucleotides outside the gene matches: 7. CDR3 length: 15 residues. CDR1 and CDR2 from the germline V gene are SGHRS and YFSETQ. CDR3 sequence: CASSDGTGRNQPQHF. CDR3 DNA: TGCGCCAGCAGCGACGGGACAGGCCGAAATCAGCCCCAGCATTTT.

The rearrangement links TRBV6-2 or TRBV6-3 to TRBJ1-1; D not certain. V was clipped by 7 bases and J by 1 base, with 10 bases between them. Germline lookup yields CDR1 MNHEY and CDR2 SVGEGT. This CDR3 spans 13 amino acids. Here the CDR3 DNA reads TGTGCCAGCATGGACGGGAAGAACACTGAAGCTTTCTTT. This codes for CASMDGKNTEAFF.

CDR3 nucleotide sequence: TGTGCCAGCAGTGCTCGGGGGACAGCTTCGCCCTACGAGCAGTACTTC. This translates into CASSARGTASPYEQYF. The rearrangement joins TRBV12-3 or TRBV12-4 to TRBJ2-7; D is perhaps TRBD1 (7 bases). The CDR3 extends over 16 amino acids. Between the trimmed V and J ends, which lost 5 bases and 2 bases, there was a span of 19 bases.